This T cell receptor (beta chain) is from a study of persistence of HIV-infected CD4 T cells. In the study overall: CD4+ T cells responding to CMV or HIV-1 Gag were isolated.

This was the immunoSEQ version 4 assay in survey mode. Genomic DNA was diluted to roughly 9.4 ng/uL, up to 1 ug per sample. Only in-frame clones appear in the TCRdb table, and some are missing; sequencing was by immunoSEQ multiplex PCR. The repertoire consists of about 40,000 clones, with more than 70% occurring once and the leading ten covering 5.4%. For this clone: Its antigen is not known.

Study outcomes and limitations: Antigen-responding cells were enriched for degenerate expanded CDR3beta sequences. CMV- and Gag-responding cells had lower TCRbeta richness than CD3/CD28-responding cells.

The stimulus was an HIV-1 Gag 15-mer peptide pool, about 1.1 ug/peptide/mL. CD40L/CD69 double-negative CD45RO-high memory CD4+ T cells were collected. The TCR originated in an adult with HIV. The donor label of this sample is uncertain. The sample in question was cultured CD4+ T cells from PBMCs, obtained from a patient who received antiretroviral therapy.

CDR3 bases: TGTGCCAGCGTACGGGGGGGGTATAGCACAGATACGCAGTATTTT. As protein: CASVRGGYSTDTQYF. The chain employs TRBV6-5 and TRBJ2-3, with 8 bases that match TRBD2. CDR1 is MNHEY and CDR2 is SVGAGI in the germline V gene. The ends lost 8 bases at V and 0 bases at J; junction bases unmatched: 7. This CDR3 has 15 residues.